This T cell receptor (beta chain) is from a study of T cells in Graves' hyperthyroidism and ophthalmopathy. Researchers amplified the TCR beta CDR3 regions from RNA transcripts. Researchers ran a first-round RT-PCR on the TCR CDR3 using the HTBI primer set. Each CDR3 protein is one row after TCRdb ran MiXCR on the multiplex PCR reads. The sample consists of 400,000 or so distinct CDR3 sequences, roughly 15% of them appearing once. Trimming took 4 bases from V and 3 from J, leaving 16 bases between them. The CDR3 sequence is 15 residues long. Germline V gives CDR1 MNHEY, CDR2 SMNVEV (reference sequence). This clonotype occurred many times.

Sequencing was carried out using blood. This TCR was recovered from a woman aged 25 to 39 with Graves' ophthalmopathy. The chain recombines TRBV27 with TRBJ2-7, with D perhaps TRBD1 (6 bases). CDR3 in DNA: TGTGCCAGCAGTTCCGCCCACAGGGCAGGCTACGAGCAGTACTTC. Translated: CASSSAHRAGYEQYF.